Below are 12 T cell receptor beta chains sequenced from a single sample in a study of blood T cell repertoires in COVID-19 (TCRdb year 2020). The method behind the library was the immunoSEQ multiplex PCR assay. The table comes from immuneACCESS by way of TCRdb, which keeps in-frame sequences with V and J called. Part of the clones is missing from these tables; in studies checked, under half for an unresolved V gene and the rest for unknown reasons. Here the sample has about 200,000 clones; 94% occur a single time. The ten most abundant clones make up 0.76% of the sample. The source material was peripheral blood. These receptors all come from a man aged 25-45 years with COVID-19, enrolled during active disease.

V gene TRBV6-1 combines with J gene TRBJ2-2, with D possibly being TRBD2 (6 bases). Trimming pared 2 bases from V and 3 bases from J, leaving 10 bases between. Germline V lookup: CDR1 MNHNS, CDR2 SASEGT. CDR3 length: 15 amino acids. The chain's CDR3 is CASSENWGDTGELFF. In nucleotides, the CDR3 is TGTGCCAGCAGTGAAAATTGGGGGGACACCGGGGAGCTGTTTTTT.

V usage is TRBV7-9 and J usage is TRBJ1-1; a possible D gene is TRBD1 (5 bases). Trimming removed 5 bases from V and 4 bases from J, with 17 bases in between. CDR1 SEHNR and CDR2 FQNEAQ come from the germline V gene (reference sequence). The CDR3 has 15 residues. CDR3 coding DNA: TGTGCCAGCAGCAAGACGGGCAGGGCGGTCACTGAAGCTTTCTTT. It encodes CASSKTGRAVTEAFF.

The chain joins TRBV5-1 to TRBJ2-3, with TRBD1 matching over 7 bases. Trimming removed 4 bases from V and 2 bases from J; junction bases left unmatched: 7. The germline V gene encodes CDR1 SGHRS and CDR2 YFSETQ. The CDR3 extends over 15 amino acids. In DNA, the CDR3 is TGCGCCAGCAGCACCTCGGGACAGATCACAGATACGCAGTATTTT. As protein: CASSTSGQITDTQYF.

This chain connects TRBV7-9 to TRBJ1-1, with D unclear. V was pared by 5 bases and J by 1 base, with 11 bases between. The CDR3 length is 14 residues. The germline CDR1 and CDR2 sequences are SEHNR and FQNEAQ (reference sequence). Written as DNA, the CDR3 is TGTGCCAGCAGCCCGGACGGGAGGAACACTGAAGCTTTCTTT. Translated, it gives CASSPDGRNTEAFF.

This rearrangement joins TRBV29-1 to TRBJ2-7; tentative D call: TRBD2 (5 bases). The ends were cut back, 1 base at V and 0 bases at J, with 7 bases in the middle. The CDR3 runs to 13 residues. The germline CDR1 and CDR2 sequences are SQVTM and ANQGSEA. The CDR3 spells CSVEGRDSYEQYF. CDR3 sequence (DNA): TGCAGCGTTGAAGGCCGGGACTCCTACGAGCAGTACTTC.

A single count supports this clone. V is TRBV27 and J is TRBJ1-5; D perhaps matches TRBD1 (6 bases). Per germline, CDR1 MNHEY and CDR2 SMNVEV (reference sequence). V lost 1 base, J lost 1 base, and 8 bases lay in between. The CDR3 totals 15 residues. DNA of the CDR3: TGTGCCAGCAGTTTATTGGGGGCAAGCAATCAGCCCCAGCATTTT. This translates into CASSLLGASNQPQHF.

The rearrangement joins TRBV5-4 to TRBJ2-1; possible D gene TRBD2, 7 bases. Trimming shortened V by 0 bases and J by 8 bases, and 15 bases separated the two germline ends. This CDR3 has 15 amino acids. Germline CDR1 and CDR2: SGHNT and YYREEE (reference sequence). Here the CDR3 DNA reads TGTGCCAGCAGCTTGGAATGGGGCGGGGGCGATGAGCAGTTCTTC. Amino acids: CASSLEWGGGDEQFF.

The chain employs TRBV2 and TRBJ1-5; TRBD1 might be the D (5 bases). Germline V gene data show CDR1 as SNHLY and CDR2 as FYNNEI. CDR3 length: 13 residues. Between the trimmed V and J ends, which lost 11 bases and 8 bases, there was a span of 19 bases. CDR3 sequence: CASQDGGFEPQHF. In DNA, the CDR3 is TGTGCCTCTCAGGATGGGGGGTTCGAGCCCCAGCATTTT.

V gene TRBV4-1 combines with J gene TRBJ2-3; 8 bases align to TRBD2. Germline V gene data show CDR1 as MGHRA and CDR2 as YSYEKL. Germline trimming cut 1 base from V and 0 bases from J; bases unmatched to any gene: 3. CDR3 size: 16 residues. The DNA for the CDR3 is TGCGCCAGCAGCCAAGGGACTAGCCAAAGCACAGATACGCAGTATTTT. Its protein product is CASSQGTSQSTDTQYF.

The chain uses TRBV7-6 and TRBJ2-5, with D unclear. Germline values: CDR1 SGHVS, CDR2 FNYEAQ. V was clipped by 1 base and J by 3 bases, with 12 bases between them. There are 15 residues in the CDR3. The CDR3 is CASSLESTGEETQYF. As DNA, the CDR3 is TGTGCCAGCAGCTTAGAGAGTACGGGTGAAGAGACCCAGTACTTC.

This clone has just one count. The rearrangement joins TRBV6-5 to TRBJ2-2; no reliable D call. The CDR3 has 14 residues. Germline CDR1 reads MNHEY; CDR2 reads SVGAGI. Trimming pared 6 bases from V and 6 bases from J, leaving 14 bases between. The CDR3 reads CASRPTASAGELFF. The CDR3 nucleotides read TGTGCCAGCAGACCAACTGCGTCGGCCGGGGAGCTGTTTTTT.

This rearrangement joins TRBV11-2 to TRBJ2-4; no firm D call. V was trimmed by 6 bases and J by 0 bases, leaving 18 bases between them. This CDR3 has 17 residues. Germline V gene lookup returns CDR1 SGHAT and CDR2 FQNNGV. The CDR3 nucleotides are TGTGCCAGCAGGGGCAGATCGGCGCGTCTAGCCAAAAACATTCAGTACTTC. Protein: CASRGRSARLAKNIQYF.